This T cell receptor beta chain was captured in a study of PD-1 blockade in classical Hodgkin lymphoma (dated by TCRdb to about 2020). About the study as a whole: The study used CyTOF and TCR beta sequencing to define a peripheral blood immune signature of response to PD-1 blockade in classical Hodgkin lymphoma. General study outcomes and caveats: The study was limited to a single clinical trial cohort, and causes of repertoire differences, possibly disease activity or prior therapy, remained undefined. Baseline TCR diversity was reported as lower in newly diagnosed patients than in healthy donors, and lower still in relapsed/refractory patients.

Spanning cysteine to phenylalanine, the CDR3 consists of 14 amino acids. CDR3 DNA is the only sequence kept; it has 42 bases, read in frame from the first base. V is clipped by 0 bases and J by 5 bases, and the sequence between their germline boundaries is 11 bases long. Taken from the germline V gene, the CDR1 and CDR2 loops are SGHDT and YYEEEE. As for this clone: Its recognized antigen is unknown. No base quality values were provided; no much bigger clone lies one nucleotide off.

Genomic DNA was isolated using the Qiagen DNeasy kit from unsorted PBMCs as well as from negatively selected CD4+ and CD8+ fractions. Using primers that anneal to V and J segments, immunoSEQ multiplex PCR amplified the TCR beta CDR3 regions. A synthetic immune receptor repertoire was used to minimize amplification bias, and any residual bias was removed computationally once sequencing was done. The paper's data handling went like this. Custom Python scripts were used to quantify repertoire diversity as the Shannon entropy index. The unsorted, CD4+ and CD8+ repertoires were each analyzed separately, with the exception of combined analyses, where CD4+ and CD8+ sequences were merged in silico. Held by TCRdb, this immuneACCESS table contains in-frame sequences only and omits some clones. Under half of the omission traces to an unresolved V gene where checked; the cause of the rest is unknown. V, J and clone size are taken as reported in that table, and D and trimming were inferred from the DNA itself. The sample has approximately 25,000 clones on record, less than 95% of them singletons. The top ten clones comprise approximately 0.53% of the sample.

Interpreted using the paper, the time point label stands for: newly diagnosed, previously untreated cHL patient sample. CD4+ T cells were purified from thawed PBMCs by magnetic negative selection with a Miltenyi CD4+ T cell isolation kit. As a comparison group for the relapsed/refractory trial patients, PBMCs from patients with newly diagnosed, previously untreated classical Hodgkin lymphoma were sequenced. After peripheral blood was drawn into 8 mL Vacutainer Cell Preparation Tubes, PBMCs were isolated by centrifugation and then cryopreserved. Purified CD4+ and CD8+ fractions were prepared only for cases in which an additional PBMC sample was available. On LS columns in a quadroMACS separator, the magnetically labelled cells were depleted, and the flow-through was collected as the purified fraction.

The sample was CD4+ T cells from blood. The TCR was taken from a human donor with classical Hodgkin lymphoma. The sequence is built from TRBV5-6 and TRBJ2-5, with TRBD2 as a weak D call on 5 bases. This receptor has the CDR3 CASSLVLAGETQYF. Read as DNA, the sequence is TGTGCCAGCAGCTTGGTCCTAGCCGGGGAGACCCAGTACTTC.